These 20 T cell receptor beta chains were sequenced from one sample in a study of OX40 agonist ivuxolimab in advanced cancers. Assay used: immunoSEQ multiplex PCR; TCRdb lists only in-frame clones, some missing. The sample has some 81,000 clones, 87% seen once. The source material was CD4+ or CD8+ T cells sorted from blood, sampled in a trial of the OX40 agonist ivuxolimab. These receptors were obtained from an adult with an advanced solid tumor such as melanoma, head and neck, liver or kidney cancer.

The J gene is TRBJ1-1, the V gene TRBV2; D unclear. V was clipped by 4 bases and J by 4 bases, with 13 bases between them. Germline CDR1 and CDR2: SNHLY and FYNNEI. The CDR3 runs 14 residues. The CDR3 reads CASSVGGVGTEAFF. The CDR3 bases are TGTGCCAGCAGTGTCGGCGGGGTGGGCACTGAAGCTTTCTTT.

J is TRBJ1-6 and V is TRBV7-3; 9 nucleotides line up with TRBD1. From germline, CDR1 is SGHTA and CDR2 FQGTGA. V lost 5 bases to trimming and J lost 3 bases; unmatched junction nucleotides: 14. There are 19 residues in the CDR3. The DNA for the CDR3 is TGTGCCAGCAGCCCACAGCCCTTCGGACAGGGGAACTATAATTCACCCCTCCACTTT. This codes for CASSPQPFGQGNYNSPLHF.

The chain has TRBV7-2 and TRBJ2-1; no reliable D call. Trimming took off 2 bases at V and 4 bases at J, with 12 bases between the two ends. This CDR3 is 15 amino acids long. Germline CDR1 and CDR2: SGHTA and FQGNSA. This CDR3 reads CASSLILRQYNEQFF. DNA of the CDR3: TGTGCCAGCAGCTTAATCCTTCGACAATACAATGAGCAGTTCTTC.

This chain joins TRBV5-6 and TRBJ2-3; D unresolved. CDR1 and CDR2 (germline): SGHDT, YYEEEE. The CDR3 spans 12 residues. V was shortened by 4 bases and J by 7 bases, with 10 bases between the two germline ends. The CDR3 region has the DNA TGTGCCAGCAGCCAGTTTCATCATACGCAGTATTTT. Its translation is CASSQFHHTQYF.

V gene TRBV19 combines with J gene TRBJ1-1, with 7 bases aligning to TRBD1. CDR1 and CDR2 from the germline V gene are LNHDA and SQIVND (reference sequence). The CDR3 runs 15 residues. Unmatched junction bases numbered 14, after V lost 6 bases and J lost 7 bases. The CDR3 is CASRNRGASIGEAFF. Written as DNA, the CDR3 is TGTGCCAGTAGGAACAGGGGAGCGAGTATAGGTGAAGCTTTCTTT.

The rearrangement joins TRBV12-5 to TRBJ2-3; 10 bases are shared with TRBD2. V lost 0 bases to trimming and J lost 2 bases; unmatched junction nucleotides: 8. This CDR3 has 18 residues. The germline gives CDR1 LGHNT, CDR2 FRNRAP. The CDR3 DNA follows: TGTGCTAGTGGTTTGGTACGAATAGCGGGGGGAATCACAGATACGCAGTATTTT. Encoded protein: CASGLVRIAGGITDTQYF.

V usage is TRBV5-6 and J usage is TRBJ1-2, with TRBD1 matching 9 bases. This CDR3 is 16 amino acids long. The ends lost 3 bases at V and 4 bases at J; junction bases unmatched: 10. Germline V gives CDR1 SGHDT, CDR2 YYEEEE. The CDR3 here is CASSSVQGARSYGYTF. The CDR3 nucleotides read TGTGCCAGCAGCTCGGTACAGGGGGCTCGGAGCTATGGCTACACCTTC.

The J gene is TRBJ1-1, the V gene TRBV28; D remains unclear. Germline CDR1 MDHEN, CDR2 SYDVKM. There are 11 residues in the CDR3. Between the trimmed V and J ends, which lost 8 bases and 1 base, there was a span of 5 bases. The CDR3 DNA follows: TGTGCCAGCCGGGCGAACACTGAAGCTTTCTTT. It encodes CASRANTEAFF.

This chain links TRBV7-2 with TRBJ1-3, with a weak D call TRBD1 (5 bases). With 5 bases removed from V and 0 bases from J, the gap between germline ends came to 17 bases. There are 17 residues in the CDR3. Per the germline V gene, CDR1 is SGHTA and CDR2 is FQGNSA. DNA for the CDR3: TGTGCCAGCAGCCGAGCGGGACTCACGAGCTCTGGAAACACCATATATTTT. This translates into CASSRAGLTSSGNTIYF.

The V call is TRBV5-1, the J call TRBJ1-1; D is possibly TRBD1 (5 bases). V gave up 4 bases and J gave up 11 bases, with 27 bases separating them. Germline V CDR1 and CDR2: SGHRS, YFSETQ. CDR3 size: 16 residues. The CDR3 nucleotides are TGCGCCAGCAGCGGCATGATGACAGAAGGCCCCGGTTTGGCTTTCTTT. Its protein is CASSGMMTEGPGLAFF.

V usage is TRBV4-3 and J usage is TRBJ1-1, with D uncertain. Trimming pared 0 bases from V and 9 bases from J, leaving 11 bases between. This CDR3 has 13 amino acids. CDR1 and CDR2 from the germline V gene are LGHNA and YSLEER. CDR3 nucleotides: TGCGCCAGCAGCCAAGATCGGGAGGGTAAAGCTTTCTTT. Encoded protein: CASSQDREGKAFF.

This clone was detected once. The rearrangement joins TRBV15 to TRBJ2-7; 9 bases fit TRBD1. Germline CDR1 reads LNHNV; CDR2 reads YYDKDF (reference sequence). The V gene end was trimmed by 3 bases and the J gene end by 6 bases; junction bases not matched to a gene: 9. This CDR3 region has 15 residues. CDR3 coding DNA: TGTGCCACCAGCAGCCGAGGGGACAGGGCCCCCGAGCAGTACTTC. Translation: CATSSRGDRAPEQYF.

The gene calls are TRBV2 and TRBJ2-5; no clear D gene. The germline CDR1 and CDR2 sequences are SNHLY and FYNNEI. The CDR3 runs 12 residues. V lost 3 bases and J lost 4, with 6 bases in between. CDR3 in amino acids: CASSEVAETQYF. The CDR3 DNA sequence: TGTGCCAGCAGTGAGGTCGCAGAGACCCAGTACTTC.

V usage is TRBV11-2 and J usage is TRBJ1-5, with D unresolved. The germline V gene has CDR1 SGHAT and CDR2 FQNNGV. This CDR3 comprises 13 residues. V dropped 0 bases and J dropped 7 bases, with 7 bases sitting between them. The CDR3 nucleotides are TGTGCCAGCAGCTTAGATGTGGGGCAGCCCCAGCATTTT. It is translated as CASSLDVGQPQHF.

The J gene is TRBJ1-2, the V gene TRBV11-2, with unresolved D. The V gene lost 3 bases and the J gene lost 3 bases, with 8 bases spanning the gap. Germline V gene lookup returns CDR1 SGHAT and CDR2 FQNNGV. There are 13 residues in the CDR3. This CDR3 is CASSFGEHYGYTF. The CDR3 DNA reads TGTGCCAGCAGCTTCGGGGAACACTATGGCTACACCTTC.

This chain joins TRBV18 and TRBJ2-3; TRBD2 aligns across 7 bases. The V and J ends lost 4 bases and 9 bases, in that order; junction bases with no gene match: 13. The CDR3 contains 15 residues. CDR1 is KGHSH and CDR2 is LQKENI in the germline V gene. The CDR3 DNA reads TGTGCCAGCTCACTCTCTTCCGGGGGGTCGAGCACGCAGTATTTT. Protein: CASSLSSGGSSTQYF. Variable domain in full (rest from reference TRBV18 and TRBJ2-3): NAGVMQNPRHLVRRRGQEARLRCSPMKGHSHVYWYRQLPEEGLKFMVYLQKENIIDESGMPKERFSAEFPKEGPSILRIQQVVRGDSAAYFCASSLSSGGSSTQYFGPGTRLTVL.

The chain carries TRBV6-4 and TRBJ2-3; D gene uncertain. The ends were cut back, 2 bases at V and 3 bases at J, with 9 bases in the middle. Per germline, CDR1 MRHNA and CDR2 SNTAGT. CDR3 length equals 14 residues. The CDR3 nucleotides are TGTGCCAGCAGTGACACATGGGGAACAGATACGCAGTATTTT. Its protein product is CASSDTWGTDTQYF.

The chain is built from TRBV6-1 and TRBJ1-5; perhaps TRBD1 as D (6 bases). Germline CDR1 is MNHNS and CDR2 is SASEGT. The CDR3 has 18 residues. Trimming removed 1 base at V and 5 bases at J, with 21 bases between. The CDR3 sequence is CASSEVRGSSPHYQPQHF. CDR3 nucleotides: TGTGCCAGCAGTGAAGTTAGGGGGTCGAGTCCCCATTATCAGCCCCAGCATTTT.

Written as DNA, the CDR3 is TGTGCCAGCAGTGCGCGACTAGCGGGCAACAATGAGCAGTTCTTC. Its protein product is CASSARLAGNNEQFF. The gene calls are TRBV27 and TRBJ2-1; 10 positions agree with TRBD2. Trimming cost V 5 bases and J 5 bases; bases outside gene matches: 6. The CDR3 is made up of 15 amino acids. Germline assignment: CDR1 MNHEY and CDR2 SMNVEV (reference sequence).

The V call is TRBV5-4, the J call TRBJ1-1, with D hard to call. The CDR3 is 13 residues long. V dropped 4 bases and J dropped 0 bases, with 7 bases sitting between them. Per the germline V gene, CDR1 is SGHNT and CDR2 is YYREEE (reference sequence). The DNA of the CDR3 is TGTGCCAGCAGCAACACACTGAACACTGAAGCTTTCTTT. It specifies CASSNTLNTEAFF.